These T cell receptor beta chains were read from a single sample in a study of T cell repertoires in cytomegalovirus infection. TCRdb processed the reads anew with MiXCR; each CDR3 protein has one entry. There are 200,000 to 300,000 distinct CDR3 sequences in the sample; more than 9% occur only once, and 1.5% to 2% lies in the top ten. Material: PBMCs. The receptors shown here come from a human donor in good health (CMV status not recorded). Some clones in this sample may be carry-over from other donors' samples. Both conserved end residues are part of each CDR3. Fields, in order: clone size, J gene, D gene, V gene, CDR3 protein, CDR3 DNA. A D gene is named only where the DNA matches it firmly. Expanded clones get a size class; other rows say once, few or many, or leave the size out.

>few|TRBJ2-3|NA|TRBV25-1
CASSEYLGSSTDTQYF
TGTGCCAGCAGTGAATATCTGGGGTCTAGCACAGATACGCAGTATTTT
>many|TRBJ1-2|NA|TRBV12-3/TRBV12-4
CASRGGDSSIYGYTF
TGTGCCAGCAGAGGGGGAGACAGTTCGATCTATGGCTACACCTTC
>NA|TRBJ1-5|NA|TRBV9
CASSVKDHQPQHF
TGTGCCAGCAGCGTAAAAGATCATCAGCCCCAGCATTTT
>many|TRBJ1-2|NA|TRBV12-3/TRBV12-4
CASTPYSNYGYTF
TGTGCCAGCACCCCGTACTCTAACTATGGCTACACCTTC
>many|TRBJ1-6|NA|TRBV20-1
CSASWGMDGSPLHF
TGCAGTGCTAGTTGGGGGATGGATGGTTCACCCCTCCACTTT
>NA|TRBJ1-1|NA|TRBV14
CASSRSNLNTEAFF
TGTGCCAGCAGCCGAAGTAATTTGAACACTGAAGCTTTCTTT
>few|TRBJ1-1|NA|TRBV2
CASSETYEAFF
TGTGCCAGCAGTGAGACGTATGAAGCTTTCTTT
>NA|TRBJ2-5|NA|TRBV20-1
CSASLLLAETQYF
TGCAGTGCTAGTCTTCTTCTAGCGGAGACCCAGTACTTC
>many|TRBJ2-7|NA|TRBV6-2/TRBV6-3
CASSYSSGIYEQYF
TGTGCCAGCAGTTACTCTTCAGGCATCTACGAGCAGTACTTC
>many|TRBJ1-6|NA|TRBV7-3
CASSLSQAQYSPLHF
TGTGCCAGCAGCTTATCTCAAGCGCAGTATTCACCCCTCCACTTT
>many|TRBJ1-1|NA|TRBV6-1
CASSQVRVATEAFF
TGTGCCAGCAGCCAAGTCAGGGTTGCCACTGAAGCTTTCTTT
>many|TRBJ2-7|TRBD2|TRBV12-3/TRBV12-4
CASRRTSADYEQYF
TGTGCCAGCCGACGGACTAGCGCAGATTACGAGCAGTACTTC
>many|TRBJ2-3|TRBD1|TRBV28
CASSSGTGGSGRGTDTQYF
TGTGCCAGCAGTTCCGGGACAGGGGGCAGCGGGAGAGGTACAGATACGCAGTATTTT
>many|TRBJ1-1|NA|TRBV6-4
CANPEGRLETEAFF
TGTGCCAATCCTGAGGGGAGATTGGAAACTGAAGCTTTCTTT
>many|TRBJ2-1|TRBD2|TRBV5-4
CASSLDTSADNEQFF
TGTGCCAGCAGCTTGGACACTAGCGCAGACAATGAGCAGTTCTTC
>many|TRBJ2-7|TRBD1|TRBV19
CASSETGGTYEQYF
TGTGCCAGTAGTGAGACAGGGGGGACCTACGAGCAGTACTTC
>NA|TRBJ2-1|NA|TRBV5-6
CASSRLGGAYNEQFF
TGTGCCAGCAGTCGACTAGGGGGGGCTTACAATGAGCAGTTCTTC
>many|TRBJ2-3|NA|TRBV19
CASSIDRPTRDTQYF
TGTGCCAGTAGTATAGATCGGCCCACCAGGGATACGCAGTATTTT
>many|TRBJ2-4|NA|TRBV7-2
CASSLSGTNIQYF
TGTGCCAGCAGCTTATCAGGGACAAACATTCAGTACTTC
>many|TRBJ2-5|TRBD2|TRBV7-2
CASSSFGGRGGQETQYF
TGTGCCAGCAGCTCCTTCGGGGGGCGGGGGGGCCAGGAGACCCAGTACTTC
>NA|TRBJ1-2|NA|TRBV5-4
CASSLDYQGMYGYTF
TGTGCCAGCAGCTTGGACTACCAGGGGATGTATGGCTACACCTTC
>many|TRBJ2-7|NA|TRBV29-1
CSVENSYEQYF
TGCAGCGTTGAGAACAGCTACGAGCAGTACTTC
>many|TRBJ1-1|NA|TRBV6-6
CASSYSGGNTEAFF
TGTGCCAGCAGTTACTCAGGGGGGAACACTGAAGCTTTCTTT
>many|TRBJ1-3|NA|TRBV20-1
CSARGVGNTIYF
TGCAGTGCTAGAGGCGTGGGAAACACCATATATTTT
>NA|TRBJ2-3|TRBD1|TRBV9
CASSSPRDRVGTDMQYF
TGTGCCAGCAGCTCACCCCGGGACAGGGTAGGAACAGATATGCAGTATTTT
>many|TRBJ2-3|NA|TRBV12-3/TRBV12-4
CASRPRGTDTQYF
TGTGCCAGCAGGCCCAGGGGCACAGATACGCAGTATTTT
>many|TRBJ2-1|NA|TRBV6-1
CASTPQGLDEQFF
TGTGCCAGCACCCCACAGGGTTTGGATGAGCAGTTCTTC
>many|TRBJ2-1|TRBD2|TRBV7-2
CASSLRAPPSGGAEQFF
TGTGCCAGCAGCTTAAGGGCCCCCCCCAGCGGGGGGGCAGAGCAGTTCTTC
>many|TRBJ2-7|NA|TRBV7-2
CASSLTTYEQYF
TGTGCCAGCAGCTTAACCACCTACGAGCAGTACTTC
>NA|TRBJ1-6|NA|TRBV6-5
CASGTVGRNSPLHF
TGTGCCAGCGGGACGGTCGGTCGTAATTCACCCCTCCACTTT
>NA|TRBJ1-3|TRBD1|TRBV20-1
CSARVQPGQGLDTIYF
TGCAGTGCTAGAGTCCAACCGGGACAGGGCCTGGACACCATATATTTT
>NA|TRBJ2-7|NA|TRBV12-5
CASGLDGGHYEQYF
TGTGCTAGTGGTTTGGACGGAGGGCACTACGAGCAGTACTTC
>few|TRBJ1-2|NA|TRBV28
CASRTGRSDGYTF
TGTGCCAGCAGAACAGGGCGTAGCGATGGCTACACCTTC
>NA|TRBJ2-6|NA|TRBV6-6
CASTRASGANVLTF
TGTGCCAGCACCAGGGCATCTGGGGCCAACGTCCTGACTTTC
>few|TRBJ1-2|NA|TRBV28
CASSPKGGYTF
TGTGCCAGCAGTCCTAAAGGTGGCTACACCTTC
>few|TRBJ2-5|NA|TRBV20-1
CSAKIPLDSGQETQYF
TGCAGTGCGAAGATCCCTTTAGATAGCGGACAAGAGACCCAGTACTTC
>few|TRBJ1-1|NA|TRBV7-2
CASSLVWGAAEAFF
TGTGCCAGCAGCTTAGTGTGGGGGGCCGCAGAAGCTTTCTTT
>many|TRBJ2-3|TRBD1|TRBV7-2
CASSPQTSGTGETQYF
TGTGCCAGCAGCCCGCAGACGTCCGGGACAGGGGAAACGCAGTATTTT
>few|TRBJ2-5|TRBD1|TRBV18
CASSPPGGQGAETQYF
TGTGCCAGCTCACCACCCGGCGGACAGGGAGCGGAGACCCAGTACTTC
>many|TRBJ1-1|TRBD1|TRBV28
CASCRDRGLTGTEAFF
TGTGCCAGCTGCCGGGACAGGGGATTAACGGGCACTGAAGCTTTCTTT
>NA|TRBJ2-2|NA|TRBV10-3
CAISEGSGWNTGELFF
TGTGCCATCAGTGAAGGCAGCGGGTGGAACACCGGGGAGCTGTTTTTT
>many|TRBJ2-1|NA|TRBV7-6
CASSLKARASHNEQFF
TGTGCCAGCAGCTTAAAAGCCAGGGCGTCCCACAATGAGCAGTTCTTC
>many|TRBJ2-3|TRBD2|TRBV7-2
CASSPYLAGDTQYF
TGTGCCAGCAGCCCCTATCTAGCGGGAGATACGCAGTATTTT
>few|TRBJ2-1|TRBD1|TRBV2
CASSPLGQPTYNEQFF
TGTGCCAGCAGTCCCTTGGGACAGCCTACCTACAATGAGCAGTTCTTC
>many|TRBJ1-5|NA|TRBV7-3
CASSLDQNQPQHF
TGTGCCAGCAGCCTCGATCAGAATCAGCCCCAGCATTTT
>NA|TRBJ1-5|NA|TRBV7-2
CASSPGSPDQPQHF
TGTGCCAGCAGCCCCGGCAGTCCGGATCAGCCCCAGCATTTT
>few|TRBJ2-1|TRBD2|TRBV19
CASSISNGGADEQFF
TGTGCCAGTAGTATATCAAACGGGGGGGCTGATGAGCAGTTCTTC
>few|TRBJ1-5|NA|TRBV12-3/TRBV12-4
CASSRTPGPESNQPQHF
TGTGCCAGCAGCCGCACGCCGGGTCCGGAAAGCAATCAGCCCCAGCATTTT
>NA|TRBJ1-2|NA|TRBV12-3/TRBV12-4
CASSLEGFPYGYTF
TGTGCCAGCAGTTTAGAGGGGTTCCCCTATGGCTACACCTTC
>NA|TRBJ2-7|NA|TRBV6-6
CASSPASTYEQYF
TGTGCCAGCAGCCCGGCTAGCACCTACGAGCAGTACTTC
>many|TRBJ2-3|NA|TRBV7-6
CASSQNTDTQYF
TGTGCCAGCAGTCAGAACACAGATACGCAGTATTTT
>many|TRBJ1-3|NA|TRBV7-2
CASSLEGQENTIYF
TGTGCCAGCAGCTTAGAAGGGCAGGAGAACACCATATATTTT
>many|TRBJ2-7|TRBD2|TRBV12-3/TRBV12-4
CASTGTSRPYEQYF
TGTGCCAGCACGGGGACTAGCCGACCCTACGAGCAGTACTTC